This TCR beta chain originates from a study of tumor-infiltrating lymphocytes in primary liver carcinoma. Study-wide background: Recorded tumor stage was T1-T3 N0M0, with diameters of about 4 to 11 cm. Study-level results: Because of bulk unsorted sampling, CD4+ and CD8+ repertoires were not subjected to comparison. Tumors had a top-250-clone fraction that was significantly higher than blood (p = 0.039).

The blood RNA (from unsorted whole blood) was obtained, and germline DNA was also extracted. Remarks on this clonotype: The target antigen is unknown.

The input was 450 to 550 ng total RNA; TCR beta cDNA was made from it with a constant-region primer. Three rounds of nested multiplex PCR with slightly modified ARM-PCR produced TCR beta libraries. A single record per CDR3 protein comes from TCRdb applying MiXCR to the multiplex PCR reads. The sample yields 310,000 or so distinct CDR3 sequences, roughly three fifths seen once. The source is a woman aged 25-40 years with primary liver carcinoma and hepatitis B virus infection. Specimen: peripheral blood.

Here the CDR3 reads CASGRTDTQYF. The DNA for the CDR3 is TGTGCTAGTGGTCGCACAGATACGCAGTATTTT. The chain uses TRBV12-5 and TRBJ2-3, with D unclear. V was cut by 5 bases and J by 1 base, with 1 base left in between. CDR3 size: 11 residues. Germline V lookup: CDR1 LGHNT, CDR2 FRNRAP. Full variable domain (remainder filled in from reference TRBV12-5 and TRBJ2-3): DARVTQTPRHKVTEMGQEVTMRCQPILGHNTVFWYRQTMMQGLELLAYFRNRAPLDDSGMPKDRFSAEMPDATLATLKIQPSEPRDSAVYFCASGRTDTQYFGPGTRLTVL.